This T cell receptor beta chain comes out of a study of cytotoxic CD8 clonotypes in ibrutinib-treated CLL. Study-wide background: Responses: some 25 partial, 2 complete; after median around 70 months, roughly 15 stayed remitted, around twelve progressed.

V was clipped by 1 base and J by 1 base, with 8 bases between them. From germline, CDR1 is SGHRS and CDR2 YFSETQ. This CDR3 has 14 amino acids. Points from the study as a whole: Stable or contracted on treatment, public clonotypes were also uncommon.

As concerns this clone: Antigen: not known.

Depths of 1 in 200,000 to 1 in 1 million T cells were the sequencing target. Produced via immunoSEQ multiplex PCR; TCRdb's table is partial and in-frame only. Among roughly 63,000 clones, roughly 57% were seen once, and the ten largest hold around 15%. The chain uses TRBV5-1 and TRBJ1-2; D unresolved. Sequenced material: PBMCs, taken after 12 months of ibrutinib treatment. This TCR came from a human donor with chronic lymphocytic leukemia. The CDR3 bases are TGCGCCAGCAGCTTGTACAGTAGTAACTATGGCTACACCTTC. Protein product: CASSLYSSNYGYTF.